Following are 26 T cell receptor beta chains from one sample sequenced in a study of blood T cell repertoires in COVID-19. Produced via immunoSEQ multiplex PCR; TCRdb's table is partial and in-frame only. Counted here are under 200,000 clones, 86% occurring once; the ten biggest clones make up about 0.98%. Input material: peripheral blood. The receptors were sampled from a man aged 18 to 29 with acute or convalescent COVID-19.

The CDR3 loop reads CASSPDRGSSSGNTIYF. The CDR3 bases are TGTGCCAGTAGTCCTGACAGGGGCTCTAGCTCTGGAAACACCATATATTTT. The chain joins TRBV19 to TRBJ1-3, with TRBD1 matching 8 bases. The J segment lost 0 bases and the V segment lost 5 bases, leaving 9 bases of the junction unmatched. Germline CDR1 and CDR2: LNHDA and SQIVND (reference sequence). The CDR3 contains 17 residues.

The J gene is TRBJ1-4, the V gene TRBV18; tentative D call: TRBD1 (6 bases). CDR3 length: 16 amino acids. CDR1 and CDR2 (germline): KGHSH, LQKENI. Trimming left V 5 bases short and J 5 bases short, with 18 bases between. CDR3 in DNA: TGTGCCAGCTCAACCGGGGTCCAGGGGAGAAATGAAAAACTGTTTTTT. It yields the protein CASSTGVQGRNEKLFF.

This clone has just a few counts. The chain recombines TRBV7-2 with TRBJ2-7; TRBD1 is a possible D gene (7 bases). Per the germline V gene, CDR1 is SGHTA and CDR2 is FQGNSA. The CDR3 runs 14 residues. V lost 4 bases to trimming and J lost 2 bases, with 12 bases between them. This CDR3 reads CASSWGQRAYEQYF. CDR3 bases: TGTGCCAGCAGCTGGGGACAGCGGGCCTACGAGCAGTACTTC.

This clone has just one count. The chain couples TRBV29-1 to TRBJ2-5; 12 bases fit TRBD2. This CDR3 has 17 amino acids. Germline V CDR1 and CDR2: SQVTM, ANQGSEA. J lost 1 base, V lost 6 bases, and 12 bases had no gene match. This chain's CDR3 is CSVRITGLAGTQETQYF. CDR3 DNA sequence: TGCAGCGTCCGCATCACAGGACTAGCGGGGACCCAAGAGACCCAGTACTTC.

This chain connects TRBV18 to TRBJ1-3, with D unresolved. Deletions cut 3 bases from V and 0 bases from J, with 12 bases between. The CDR3 covers 16 residues. Germline lookup yields CDR1 KGHSH and CDR2 LQKENI. The CDR3 loop reads CASSPEGSLSGNTIYF. For the CDR3, the DNA is TGTGCCAGCTCACCCGAGGGCAGCCTCTCTGGAAACACCATATATTTT.

In DNA, the CDR3 is TGTGCCAGCAGCCGCAGGGGGTTCAATGAGCAGTTCTTC. Amino acids: CASSRRGFNEQFF. V usage is TRBV11-3 and J usage is TRBJ2-1; 7 positions agree with TRBD1. The CDR3 covers 13 residues. After removal of 5 bases from V and 6 bases from J, the junction contained 4 bases not matched to a gene. The germline CDR1 and CDR2 sequences are SGHNT and YENEEA.

The chain is built from TRBV4-2 and TRBJ1-5, with D possibly being TRBD1 (5 bases). Trimming took 0 bases from V and 0 from J, leaving 12 bases between them. Germline V CDR1 and CDR2: LGHNA, YNFKEQ. This CDR3 has 17 residues. CDR3 in amino acids: CASSQENVGGSNQPQHF. In DNA form, the CDR3 reads TGTGCCAGCAGCCAAGAGAATGTGGGGGGTAGCAATCAGCCCCAGCATTTT.

The rearrangement uses TRBV28 and TRBJ2-4; D is uncertain. CDR1 is MDHEN and CDR2 is SYDVKM in the germline V gene. The CDR3 runs 14 residues. The V and J ends lost 2 bases and 6 bases respectively, with 11 bases between them. The CDR3 here is CASSLIVSVNIQYF. CDR3 nucleotide sequence: TGTGCCAGCAGTTTAATCGTCTCCGTAAACATTCAGTACTTC.

CDR3 coding DNA: TGTGCCAGTAGTTCGCCAGGGGAGTGGCAGCCCCAGCATTTT. It specifies CASSSPGEWQPQHF. V and J are TRBV19 and TRBJ1-5; D is perhaps TRBD1 (6 bases). The germline CDR1 and CDR2 sequences are LNHDA and SQIVND (reference sequence). The CDR3 runs to 14 residues. V dropped 5 bases and J dropped 7 bases, with 15 bases sitting between them.

This clone was recorded once. J is TRBJ1-4 and V is TRBV19, with D unclear. Germline CDR1 and CDR2: LNHDA and SQIVND (reference sequence). The V end was cut by 5 bases, the J end by 5 bases, with 9 bases between. The CDR3 contains 13 residues. The CDR3 loop reads CASSLRVNEKLFF. The DNA of the CDR3 is TGTGCCAGTAGTCTTCGGGTCAATGAAAAACTGTTTTTT.

Comment on this clone: At one boundary the junction diverges from the germline segment, which might be a read error. This chain joins TRBV4-1 and TRBJ2-4; 10 bases are shared with TRBD2. Germline V lookup: CDR1 MGHRA, CDR2 YSYEKL. CDR3 length: 17 residues. CDR3 residues: CARSQPVAGGGKNIQYF. The CDR3 DNA reads as TGCGCCCGCAGCCAACCCGTAGCGGGGGGAGGCAAAAACATTCAGTACTTC.

The chain has TRBV29-1 and TRBJ1-2, with 10 bases matching TRBD1. The CDR3 length is 13 residues. With 5 bases clipped from V and 5 bases from J, the junction kept 5 bases outside the gene matches. Germline V gives CDR1 SQVTM, CDR2 ANQGSEA. The CDR3 DNA sequence: TGCAGCGTTCAGACAGGGGGCCGGTATGGCTACACCTTC. It specifies CSVQTGGRYGYTF. The whole variable domain, filled in from reference TRBV29-1 and TRBJ1-2, reads SAVISQKPSRDICQRGTSLTIQCQVDSQVTMMFWYRQQPGQSLTLIATANQGSEATYESGFVIDKFPISRPNLTFSTLTVSNMSPEDSSIYLCSVQTGGRYGYTFGSGTRLTVV.

This chain links TRBV7-3 with TRBJ2-2; 12 positions agree with TRBD2. The V segment lost 0 bases and the J segment 6 bases; nucleotides outside the gene matches: 11. The CDR3 is 19 residues long. CDR1 and CDR2 from the germline V gene are SGHTA and FQGTGA. The CDR3 reads CASSLTVPSGGAQAGELFF. CDR3 nucleotide sequence: TGTGCCAGCAGCTTAACGGTCCCTAGCGGGGGGGCACAAGCCGGGGAGCTGTTTTTT.

This chain joins TRBV18 and TRBJ1-1; 9 bases are shared with TRBD1. Germline assignment: CDR1 KGHSH and CDR2 LQKENI. The CDR3 sequence is 14 residues long. Trimming cost V 5 bases and J 1 base; bases outside gene matches: 2. As DNA, the CDR3 is TGTGCCAGCTCAGACAGGGGGTGGAACACTGAAGCTTTCTTT. As protein: CASSDRGWNTEAFF.

The chain combines TRBV2 with TRBJ1-1; weak D call: TRBD1 (6 bases). CDR3 size: 15 residues. CDR1 and CDR2 (germline): SNHLY, FYNNEI. V was shortened by 4 bases and J by 7 bases, with 19 bases between the two germline ends. CDR3 nucleotides: TGTGCCAGCAGTGCCTTACAGGGTTTTTCTGGTGAAGCTTTCTTT. Encoded protein: CASSALQGFSGEAFF.

Only a few counts were recorded for this clone. The chain couples TRBV2 to TRBJ1-2; 9 bases are a match to TRBD1. The CDR3 covers 15 residues. From germline, CDR1 is SNHLY and CDR2 FYNNEI. V lost 5 bases and J lost 4; bases outside the gene matches: 8. The CDR3 DNA sequence: TGTGCCAGCAGTCCCTCTACAGGGGGCGCCTATGGCTACACCTTC. Translated: CASSPSTGGAYGYTF.

This chain uses TRBV7-3 with TRBJ2-2, with 7 bases aligning to TRBD1. The CDR3 runs 16 residues. J lost 2 bases, V lost 0 bases, and 3 bases had no gene match. CDR1 is SGHTA and CDR2 is FQGTGA in the germline V gene. CDR3 DNA: TGTGCCAGCAGCTTAACCACAGGGGTAAACACCGGGGAGCTGTTTTTT. Translated: CASSLTTGVNTGELFF.

This chain links TRBV25-1 with TRBJ1-2; D unclear. V was shortened by 4 bases and J by 2 bases, with 14 bases between the two germline ends. Germline V gene lookup returns CDR1 MGHDK and CDR2 SYGVNS. The CDR3 extends over 15 amino acids. The CDR3 region has the DNA TGTGCCAGCAGTGCCCCGACTGAGGAAAACTATGGCTACACCTTC. Amino acids: CASSAPTEENYGYTF.

The rearrangement links TRBV14 to TRBJ1-1; no clear D gene. The germline V and J ends were trimmed by 4 bases and 0 bases, with 6 bases remaining between them. From germline, CDR1 is SGHDN and CDR2 FVKESK. The CDR3 spans 13 residues. This CDR3 is CASSLTMNTEAFF. The CDR3 coding sequence is TGTGCCAGCAGCCTTACAATGAACACTGAAGCTTTCTTT.

The V gene is TRBV19, the J gene TRBJ2-1; 14 nucleotides line up with TRBD2. From germline, CDR1 is LNHDA and CDR2 SQIVND (reference sequence). CDR3 length: 17 residues. V dropped 5 bases and J dropped 4; count of bases not matched to a gene: 7. The CDR3 DNA reads TGTGCCAGTAGTCCGGGACTAGCGGGGGACCTATACAATGAGCAGTTCTTC. Protein product: CASSPGLAGDLYNEQFF. Drawing the rest from reference TRBV19 and TRBJ2-1, the complete variable domain is DGGITQSPKYLFRKEGQNVTLSCEQNLNHDAMYWYRQDPGQGLRLIYYSQIVNDFQKGDIAEGYSVSREKKESFPLTVTSAQKNPTAFYLCASSPGLAGDLYNEQFFGPGTRLTVL.

This clone was seen a single time. The CDR3: CASSTTTGAGNTIYF. Written as DNA, the CDR3 is TGTGCCAGCAGCACCACGACAGGGGCTGGAAACACCATATATTTT. This rearrangement joins TRBV7-9 to TRBJ1-3; 8 nucleotides line up with TRBD1. V lost 5 bases, J lost 2 bases, and 5 bases stayed unmatched. From germline, CDR1 is SEHNR and CDR2 FQNEAQ (reference sequence). The CDR3 spans 15 residues.

The rearrangement joins TRBV12-5 to TRBJ2-6; weak D call: TRBD1 (6 bases). The CDR3 is made up of 20 amino acids. Germline V CDR1 and CDR2: LGHNT, FRNRAP. The V end was cut by 0 bases, the J end by 0 bases, with 18 bases between. Written as DNA, the CDR3 is TGTGCTAGTGGTTTGGTACGGGACGGGACACTACCCTCTGGGGCCAACGTCCTGACTTTC. It specifies CASGLVRDGTLPSGANVLTF. Complete variable domain (other parts from reference TRBV12-5 and TRBJ2-6): DARVTQTPRHKVTEMGQEVTMRCQPILGHNTVFWYRQTMMQGLELLAYFRNRAPLDDSGMPKDRFSAEMPDATLATLKIQPSEPRDSAVYFCASGLVRDGTLPSGANVLTFGAGSRLTVL.

J is TRBJ2-7 and V is TRBV11-2; the match to TRBD1 covers 7 bases. Germline loops: CDR1 SGHAT, CDR2 FQNNGV. The length of the CDR3 is 14 residues. V gave up 4 bases and J gave up 1 base; unmatched junction bases: 4. DNA for the CDR3: TGTGCCAGCAGCTCCCGACAGGGATCCTACGAGCAGTACGTC. It translates to CASSSRQGSYEQYV.

The chain employs TRBV2 and TRBJ1-1; D unclear. This CDR3 is built from 14 residues. The germline CDR1 and CDR2 sequences are SNHLY and FYNNEI. Trimming pared 3 bases from V and 4 bases from J, leaving 12 bases between. The CDR3 here is CASSEPPLGTEAFF. The CDR3 DNA sequence: TGTGCCAGCAGTGAGCCCCCCCTCGGCACTGAAGCTTTCTTT.

The rearrangement joins TRBV7-2 to TRBJ2-3; D might be TRBD2 (7 bases). The CDR3 extends over 15 amino acids. Trimming stripped 2 bases from V and 1 base from J, with 10 bases between. Germline values: CDR1 SGHTA, CDR2 FQGNSA. In DNA form, the CDR3 reads TGTGCCAGCAGCTTATACGGGGGGCGCACAGATACGCAGTATTTT. Its protein is CASSLYGGRTDTQYF.

V and J are TRBV5-1 and TRBJ2-3, with 8 bases aligning to TRBD2. Germline CDR1 reads SGHRS; CDR2 reads YFSETQ. CDR3 size: 16 residues. Trimming removed 0 bases from V and 3 bases from J; junction bases left unmatched: 6. CDR3 sequence: CASSLVLRGATDTQYF. CDR3 nucleotides: TGCGCCAGCAGCTTGGTGTTGCGGGGGGCGACAGATACGCAGTATTTT.